This TCR beta chain was sequenced in a study of response to subunit inactivated influenza vaccine. Study-level points and caveats: There was a suggestion from the authors that each seasonal influenza vaccination recruits few new T cells.

Ten or more counts support this clonotype. Its antigen is unidentified. CDR3 length equals 12 residues. V shed 2 bases and J shed 8 bases, with 9 bases lying between them. Using its own MiXCR run on the RT-PCR reads, TCRdb lists one record per CDR3 protein. This repertoire shows roughly 670,000 distinct CDR3 sequences, 13% to 15% found once; its top ten account for 6% to 9.5%. The material was PBMCs from blood, obtained less than 15 days before vaccination. This TCR derives from a man aged 50 to 59 who received an inactivated influenza vaccine. The chain has TRBV12-3 or TRBV12-4 and TRBJ1-1; no clear D. The CDR3 DNA sequence: TGTGCCAGCAGTTTAAACGGGCTGGAAGCTTTCTTT. This sequence encodes CASSLNGLEAFF.